A single sample is the source of the 11 T cell receptor beta chains below, sequenced in a study of cytomegalovirus exposure and HLA in healthy donors. Use of 60 Vbeta and 13 Jbeta primers characterized the PCR. The assay was immunoSEQ multiplex PCR, and TCRdb's table has in-frame clones only and misses some. The sample lists about 160,000 clones, over 70% occurring once. The sequencing sample was made of PBMCs. These receptor sequences come from a man in his fifties or sixties in good health and CMV-seropositive.

The CDR3 coding sequence is TGTGCCACCTCCGAGGGCTCTAACTATGGCTACACCTTC. Protein sequence: CATSEGSNYGYTF. The chain links TRBV18 to TRBJ1-2, with no clear D. V gave up 10 bases and J gave up 0 bases, with 12 bases separating them. CDR1 and CDR2 (germline): KGHSH, LQKENI. This CDR3 region has 13 residues.

The CDR3 is CAWSGYRTANTEAFF. CDR3 nucleotide sequence: TGTGCCTGGAGTGGTTATAGGACAGCCAACACTGAAGCTTTCTTT. The genes are TRBV30 and TRBJ1-1; maybe TRBD1 (6 bases). The germline V and J ends were trimmed by 1 base and 2 bases, with 14 bases remaining between them. The CDR3 is 15 amino acids. Germline V gene data show CDR1 as GTSNPN and CDR2 as SVGIG (reference sequence).

The V call is TRBV6-5, the J call TRBJ2-2, with TRBD1 as a possible D gene (5 bases). V lost 7 bases and J lost 0, with 9 bases in between. The germline CDR1 and CDR2 sequences are MNHEY and SVGAGI. The CDR3 extends over 14 amino acids. DNA for the CDR3: TGTGCCAGCACCAAGGGGTCGAACACCGGGGAGCTGTTTTTT. Protein: CASTKGSNTGELFF.

The chain uses TRBV4-3 and TRBJ2-2; D unresolved. The V end lost 0 bases, the J end lost 4 bases, and 12 bases lay between the germline ends. The CDR3 spans 16 residues. CDR1 is LGHNA and CDR2 is YSLEER in the germline V gene. CDR3 bases: TGCGCCAGCAGCCAAGAAGTGCTAGTCGGCACCGGGGAGCTGTTTTTT. Translation: CASSQEVLVGTGELFF.

In DNA, the CDR3 is TGTGCCAGTAGTGTGACAGGGGGTGTCACTGAAGCTTTCTTT. It translates to CASSVTGGVTEAFF. The chain recombines TRBV19 with TRBJ1-1, with 9 bases matching TRBD1. This CDR3 region has 14 residues. Germline CDR1 reads LNHDA; CDR2 reads SQIVND (reference sequence). V trimming: 5 bases; J trimming: 4 bases; junction bases outside the gene matches: 5.

This rearrangement joins TRBV7-8 to TRBJ2-2, with 13 nucleotides matching TRBD2. Germline loops: CDR1 SGHVS, CDR2 FQNEAQ. Losses at the gene ends were 5 bases for V and 7 bases for J; bases not matched to a gene: 7. This CDR3 is 16 amino acids long. The CDR3 protein is CASSPRTSGGDGELFF. In DNA, the CDR3 is TGTGCCAGCAGCCCGCGGACTAGCGGGGGTGACGGGGAGCTGTTTTTT.

The chain recombines TRBV30 with TRBJ1-2; D call uncertain. This CDR3 is built from 15 residues. Trimming pared 1 base from V and 1 base from J, leaving 13 bases between. Germline assignment: CDR1 GTSNPN and CDR2 SVGIG (reference sequence). The CDR3 here is CAWSGGGLLNYGYTF. CDR3 DNA: TGTGCCTGGAGTGGCGGAGGGCTCCTTAACTATGGCTACACCTTC.

This clone showed up just a few times. This chain connects TRBV5-1 to TRBJ2-6; D unclear. Per germline, CDR1 SGHRS and CDR2 YFSETQ. The CDR3 totals 16 residues. Trimming pared 3 bases from V and 0 bases from J, leaving 10 bases between. DNA for the CDR3: TGCGCCAGCAGCTCTGGGTGGAGCTCTGGGGCCAACGTCCTGACTTTC. Residues: CASSSGWSSGANVLTF.

The chain combines TRBV4-2 with TRBJ2-3, with D possibly TRBD2 on 5 matching bases. The CDR3 runs 14 residues. Trimming stripped 4 bases from V and 4 bases from J, with 12 bases between. Germline V gene sequence: CDR1 LGHNA, CDR2 YNFKEQ. Here the CDR3 reads CASSLATTADTQYF. Written as DNA, the CDR3 is TGTGCCAGCAGCCTTGCGACTACCGCAGATACGCAGTATTTT.

The J gene is TRBJ2-7, the V gene TRBV7-2, with D possibly TRBD1 on 6 matching bases. The germline V gene has CDR1 SGHTA and CDR2 FQGNSA. Trimming left V 5 bases short and J 4 bases short, with 9 bases between. The CDR3 length is 12 residues. In nucleotides, the CDR3 is TGTGCCAGCAGCGTACAGGGTTACGAGCAGTACTTC. Protein sequence: CASSVQGYEQYF.

The gene calls are TRBV28 and TRBJ2-3; D possibly corresponds to TRBD1 (5 bases). Between the trimmed V and J ends, which lost 10 bases and 7 bases, there was a span of 18 bases. The CDR3 consists of 13 residues. CDR1 and CDR2 from the germline V gene are MDHEN and SYDVKM. CDR3: CATEAGFLNTQYF. The CDR3 coding sequence is TGTGCCACCGAGGCAGGGTTTTTGAATACGCAGTATTTT. Complete variable domain (other parts from reference TRBV28 and TRBJ2-3): DVKVTQSSRYLVKRTGEKVFLECVQDMDHENMFWYRQDPGLGLRLIYFSYDVKMKEKGDIPEGYSVSREKKERFSLILESASTNQTSMYLCATEAGFLNTQYFGPGTRLTVL.